This T cell receptor beta chain was recovered during a study of breast tumors, draining lymph nodes, adjacent tissues. Points from the study as a whole: Luminal-like breast cancer showed significantly greater tumor-nontumor repertoire similarity than basal-like breast cancer did.

The CDR3 covers 14 residues. Germline V gene lookup returns CDR1 SQVTM and CDR2 ANQGSEA. V lost 2 bases and J 0 bases, leaving 9 bases between the germline ends. MiXCR, applied by TCRdb to the multiplex PCR reads, yields one record per CDR3 protein. The repertoire holds under 70,000 distinct CDR3 sequences, with about 40% as singletons. In this sample, this clonotype turned up many times. The antigen remains unidentified. The sample taken for sequencing was breast tumor tissue. The chain uses TRBV29-1 and TRBJ2-3, with a tentative D call TRBD1 (5 bases). The receptor was isolated from a female donor with breast cancer. Some clones in this sample may be carry-over from other donors' samples. DNA for the CDR3: TGCAGCGTTGAACAGGGTTCAAGCACAGATACGCAGTATTTT. Amino acid sequence: CSVEQGSSTDTQYF.